The T cell receptor beta chain under discussion was sequenced for a study of fetal regulatory T cell absence and autoimmunity. About the research overall: Exocrine pancreas autoimmunity occurred in IPEX patients lacking clinical diabetes.

Data came from immunoSEQ multiplex PCR; TCRdb stores just in-frame clones and leaves some out. The data contain around 100,000 clones, approximately 79% of them singletons. This CDR3 region has 15 residues. The receptor was derived from a male donor with IPEX syndrome. The sequenced sample was pancreas tissue. The chain is built from TRBV7-5 and TRBJ1-2. TRBV7-5 is flagged as a pseudogene. The CDR3 nucleotides are TGTGTCAGAAGCCCCCGGGAGAAGACTAACTATGGCTACACCTTC. Amino acids: CVRSPREKTNYGYTF.